This T cell receptor (beta chain) was sequenced during a study of T cells after posttransplantation cyclophosphamide. Using immunoSEQ multiplex PCR, the repertoire was profiled, and TCRdb retains in-frame clones only, with some absent. The sample holds tens of thousands of clones, and no clone turns up only once. The related graft donor's blood sample was taken on the day of bone marrow donation. General study results and limits: Donor-recipient repertoire similarity was low at 1-2 months, rising over year one.

Of note for this clone: Antigen unknown.

Trimming stripped 8 bases from V and 4 bases from J, with 14 bases between. The CDR3 sequence is 12 residues long. The germline V gene has CDR1 SQVTM and CDR2 ANQGSEA. The TCR comes from a man aged 25 to 40 in good health and a related stem cell transplant donor. Sequenced sample: PBMCs. This rearrangement joins TRBV29-1 to TRBJ1-2; the D is unclear. The chain's CDR3 is CSILTRVYGYTF. Written as DNA, the CDR3 is TGCAGCATACTGACGCGGGTCTATGGCTACACCTTC.